This T cell receptor beta chain was documented in a study of blood T cell repertoires in COVID-19. About the research overall: Sample material is recorded as cDNA or gDNA derived from T cells, B-cell-depleted T cells, or PBMCs.

Per the study methods: Estimated nucleated cell counts came from reference gene primer amplification. Profiled with immunoSEQ multiplex PCR; TCRdb holds only in-frame clones, not every one. D and trimming were read from the DNA, whereas the V and J calls and clone size are those reported in that table. The table includes under 60,000 clones, 78% detected once. The CDR3 is 17 amino acids. The V gene lost 3 bases and the J gene lost 0 bases, with 15 bases spanning the gap. From germline, CDR1 is SGDLS and CDR2 YYNGEE. The sequenced sample consisted of peripheral blood. V usage is TRBV9 and J usage is TRBJ1-4, with D possibly TRBD1 on 5 matching bases. The clonotype comes from a human donor in a cohort sampled during active COVID-19. The CDR3 bases are TGTGCCAGCAGCGAGGGGCGAAATCCCGCAACTAATGAAAAACTGTTTTTT. It encodes CASSEGRNPATNEKLFF.